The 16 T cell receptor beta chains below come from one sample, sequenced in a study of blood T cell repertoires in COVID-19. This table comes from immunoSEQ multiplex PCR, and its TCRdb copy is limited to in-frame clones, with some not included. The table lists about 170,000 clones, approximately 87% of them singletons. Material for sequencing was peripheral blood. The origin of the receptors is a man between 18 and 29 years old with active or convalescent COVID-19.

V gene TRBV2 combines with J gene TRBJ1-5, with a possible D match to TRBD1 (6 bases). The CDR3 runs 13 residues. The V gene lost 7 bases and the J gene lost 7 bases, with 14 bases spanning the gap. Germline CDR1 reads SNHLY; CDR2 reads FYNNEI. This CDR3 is CASNGVRGQPQHF. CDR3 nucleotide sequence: TGTGCCAGCAACGGGGTTAGGGGGCAGCCCCAGCATTTT.

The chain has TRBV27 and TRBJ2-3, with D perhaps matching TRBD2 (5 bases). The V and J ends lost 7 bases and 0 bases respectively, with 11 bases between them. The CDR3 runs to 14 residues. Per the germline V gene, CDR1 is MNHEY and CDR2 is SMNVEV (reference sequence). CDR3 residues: CASNRDSSTDTQYF. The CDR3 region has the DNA TGTGCCAGCAATCGGGATTCTAGCACAGATACGCAGTATTTT.

This chain's CDR3 is CASSQDRGTGGVNTGELFF. CDR3 in DNA: TGTGCCAGCAGCCAAGATCGAGGGACAGGGGGAGTTAACACCGGGGAGCTGTTTTTT. The chain carries TRBV3-1 (or the pseudogene TRBV3-2) and TRBJ2-2, with 11 bases aligning to TRBD1. From germline, CDR1 is LGHDT and CDR2 YNNKEL (reference sequence). The CDR3 is made up of 19 amino acids. V lost 0 bases and J lost 2; bases outside the gene matches: 8.

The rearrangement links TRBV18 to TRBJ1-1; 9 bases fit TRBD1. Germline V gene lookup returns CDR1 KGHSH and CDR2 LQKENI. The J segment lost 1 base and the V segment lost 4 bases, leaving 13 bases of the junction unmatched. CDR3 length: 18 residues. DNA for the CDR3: TGTGCCAGCTCACTACAGGGGGCTCGGTTAAGGGGGAACACTGAAGCTTTCTTT. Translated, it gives CASSLQGARLRGNTEAFF.

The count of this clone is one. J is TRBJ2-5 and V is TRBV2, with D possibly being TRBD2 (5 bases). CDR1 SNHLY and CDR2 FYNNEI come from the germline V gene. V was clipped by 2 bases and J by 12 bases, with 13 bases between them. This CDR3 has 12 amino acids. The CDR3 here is CASSEYYQEEYF. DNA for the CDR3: TGTGCCAGCAGTGAATACTACCAGGAGGAGTACTTC.

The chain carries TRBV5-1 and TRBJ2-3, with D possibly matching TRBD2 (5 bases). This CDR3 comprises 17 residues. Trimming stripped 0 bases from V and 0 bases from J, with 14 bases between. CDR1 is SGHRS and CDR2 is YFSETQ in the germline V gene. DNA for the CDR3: TGCGCCAGCAGCTTGGGACTAACGCTAGCTAGCACAGATACGCAGTATTTT. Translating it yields CASSLGLTLASTDTQYF. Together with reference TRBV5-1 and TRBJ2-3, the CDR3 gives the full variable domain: KAGVTQTPRYLIKTRGQQVTLSCSPISGHRSVSWYQQTPGQGLQFLFEYFSETQRNKGNFPGRFSGRQFSNSRSEMNVSTLELGDSALYLCASSLGLTLASTDTQYFGPGTRLTVL.

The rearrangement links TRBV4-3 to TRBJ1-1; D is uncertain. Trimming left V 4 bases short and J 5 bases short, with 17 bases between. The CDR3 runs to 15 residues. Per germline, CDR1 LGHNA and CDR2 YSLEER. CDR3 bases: TGCGCCAGCAGCCCTAGAGGAGGGCGCGGGACTGAAGCTTTCTTT. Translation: CASSPRGGRGTEAFF.

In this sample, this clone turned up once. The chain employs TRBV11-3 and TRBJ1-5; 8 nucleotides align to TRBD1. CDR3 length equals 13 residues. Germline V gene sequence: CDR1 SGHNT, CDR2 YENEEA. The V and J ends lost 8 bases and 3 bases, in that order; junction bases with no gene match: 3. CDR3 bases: TGTGCCAGCCAACAGGGGGACAATCAGCCCCAGCATTTT. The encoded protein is CASQQGDNQPQHF. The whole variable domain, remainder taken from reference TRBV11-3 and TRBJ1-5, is EAGVVQSPRYKIIEKKQPVAFWCNPISGHNTLYWYLQNLGQGPELLIRYENEEAVDDSQLPKDRFSAERLKGVDSTLKIQPAELGDSAVYLCASQQGDNQPQHFGDGTRLSIL.

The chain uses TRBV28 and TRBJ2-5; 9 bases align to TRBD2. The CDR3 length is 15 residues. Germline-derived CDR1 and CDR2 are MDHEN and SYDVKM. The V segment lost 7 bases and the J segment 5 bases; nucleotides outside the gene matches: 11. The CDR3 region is CASKPSGLAGETQYF. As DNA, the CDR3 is TGTGCCAGCAAACCCTCGGGACTAGCTGGCGAGACCCAGTACTTC. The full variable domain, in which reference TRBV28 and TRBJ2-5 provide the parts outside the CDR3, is DVKVTQSSRYLVKRTGEKVFLECVQDMDHENMFWYRQDPGLGLRLIYFSYDVKMKEKGDIPEGYSVSREKKERFSLILESASTNQTSMYLCASKPSGLAGETQYFGPGTRLLVL.

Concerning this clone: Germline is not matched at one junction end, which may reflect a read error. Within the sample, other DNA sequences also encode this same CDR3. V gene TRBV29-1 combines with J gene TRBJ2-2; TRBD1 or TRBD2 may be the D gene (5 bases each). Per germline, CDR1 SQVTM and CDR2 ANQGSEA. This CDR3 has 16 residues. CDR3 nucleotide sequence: TGTAGCGTTGGTGTTCCCCGGCCAGGGTCCACCGGGGAGCTGTTTTTT. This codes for CSVGVPRPGSTGELFF.

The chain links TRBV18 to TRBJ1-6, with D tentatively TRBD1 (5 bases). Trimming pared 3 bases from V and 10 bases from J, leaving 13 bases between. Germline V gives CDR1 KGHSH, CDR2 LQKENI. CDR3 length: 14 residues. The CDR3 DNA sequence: TGTGCCAGCTCACCTTTAGGGGAAGGCTCACCCCTCCACTTT. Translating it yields CASSPLGEGSPLHF. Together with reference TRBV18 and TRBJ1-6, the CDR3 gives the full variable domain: NAGVMQNPRHLVRRRGQEARLRCSPMKGHSHVYWYRQLPEEGLKFMVYLQKENIIDESGMPKERFSAEFPKEGPSILRIQQVVRGDSAAYFCASSPLGEGSPLHFGNGTRLTVT.

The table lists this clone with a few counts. DNA of the CDR3: TGTGCCAGCAGCTCTAGCCCGGGACAGATCTATGGCTACACCTTC. Protein sequence: CASSSSPGQIYGYTF. J is TRBJ1-2 and V is TRBV7-3; the match to TRBD1 covers 7 bases. This CDR3 is 15 amino acids long. The V gene end was trimmed by 4 bases and the J gene end by 4 bases; junction bases not matched to a gene: 9. Germline CDR1 reads SGHTA; CDR2 reads FQGTGA. The variable domain in full, completed from reference TRBV7-3 and TRBJ1-2, reads GAGVSQTPSNKVTEKGKYVELRCDPISGHTALYWYRQSLGQGPEFLIYFQGTGAADDSGLPNDRFFAVRPEGSVSTLKIQRTERGDSAVYLCASSSSPGQIYGYTFGSGTRLTVV.

CDR3: CASSKNERLGIYEQFF. The DNA for the CDR3 is TGTGCCAGCAGCAAGAACGAGAGACTAGGTATCTATGAGCAGTTCTTC. The chain employs TRBV7-9 and TRBJ2-1; D may be TRBD2 (6 bases). Germline loops: CDR1 SEHNR, CDR2 FQNEAQ (reference sequence). This CDR3 region has 16 residues. V was shortened by 5 bases and J by 8 bases, with 22 bases between the two germline ends.

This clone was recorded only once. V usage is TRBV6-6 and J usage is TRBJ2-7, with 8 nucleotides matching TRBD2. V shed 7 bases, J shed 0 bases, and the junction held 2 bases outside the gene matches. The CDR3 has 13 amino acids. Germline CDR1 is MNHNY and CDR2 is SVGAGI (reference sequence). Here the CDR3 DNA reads TGTGCCAGCACGGGACTAGACTCCTACGAGCAGTACTTC. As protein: CASTGLDSYEQYF.

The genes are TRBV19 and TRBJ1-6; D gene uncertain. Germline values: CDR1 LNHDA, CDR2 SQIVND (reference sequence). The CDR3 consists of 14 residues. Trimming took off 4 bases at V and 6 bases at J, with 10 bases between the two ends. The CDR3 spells CASSKRDFNSPLHF. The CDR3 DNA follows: TGTGCCAGTAGTAAGAGGGATTTTAATTCACCCCTCCACTTT.

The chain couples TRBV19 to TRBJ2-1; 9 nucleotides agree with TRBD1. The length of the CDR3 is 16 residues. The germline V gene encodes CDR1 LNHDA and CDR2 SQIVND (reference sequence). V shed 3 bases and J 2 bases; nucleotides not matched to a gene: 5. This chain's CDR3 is CASSIGWTGAYNEQFF. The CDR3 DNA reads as TGTGCCAGTAGTATCGGTTGGACAGGGGCCTACAATGAGCAGTTCTTC.